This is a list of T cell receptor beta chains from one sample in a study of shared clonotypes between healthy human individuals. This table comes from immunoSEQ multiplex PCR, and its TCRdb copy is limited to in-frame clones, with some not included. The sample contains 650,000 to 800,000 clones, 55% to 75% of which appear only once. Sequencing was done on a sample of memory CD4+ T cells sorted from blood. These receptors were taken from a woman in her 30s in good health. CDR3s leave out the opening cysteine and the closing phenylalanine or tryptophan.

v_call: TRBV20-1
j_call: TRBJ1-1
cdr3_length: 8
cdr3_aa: SAAAGVAF

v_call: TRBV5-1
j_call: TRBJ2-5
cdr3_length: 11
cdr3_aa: ASRFSRRETQY

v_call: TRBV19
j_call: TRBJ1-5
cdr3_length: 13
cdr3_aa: ASSISGKSNQPQH

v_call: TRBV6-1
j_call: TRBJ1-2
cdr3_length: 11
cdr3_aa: ASSGGQGDGYT

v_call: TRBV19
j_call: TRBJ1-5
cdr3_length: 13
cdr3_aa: ASISAGTSNQPQH

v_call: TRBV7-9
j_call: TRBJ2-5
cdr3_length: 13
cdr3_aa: ASTPAGSGQETQY

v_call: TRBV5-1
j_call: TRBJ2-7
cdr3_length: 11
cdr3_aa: ASSLGYRDEQY

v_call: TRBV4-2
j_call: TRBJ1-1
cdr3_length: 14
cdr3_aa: ASSQDGTGVRTEAF

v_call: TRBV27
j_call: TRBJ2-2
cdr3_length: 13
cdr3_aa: ATKSGQGFSGELF

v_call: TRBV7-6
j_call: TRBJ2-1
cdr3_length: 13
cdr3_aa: ASSLERRAYNEQF

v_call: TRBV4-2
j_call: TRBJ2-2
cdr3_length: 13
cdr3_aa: ASSLGDRDTGELF

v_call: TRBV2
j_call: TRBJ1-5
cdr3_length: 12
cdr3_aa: ASRPQGAGQPQH

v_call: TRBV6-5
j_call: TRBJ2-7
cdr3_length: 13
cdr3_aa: ASSYSAGGVYEQY

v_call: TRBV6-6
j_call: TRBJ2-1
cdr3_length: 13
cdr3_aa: ASKLWDRGDNEQF

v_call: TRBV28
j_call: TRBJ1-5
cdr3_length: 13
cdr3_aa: ASSLRQGSNQPQH

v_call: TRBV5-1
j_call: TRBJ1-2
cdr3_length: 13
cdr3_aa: ASSRTGQTNYGYT

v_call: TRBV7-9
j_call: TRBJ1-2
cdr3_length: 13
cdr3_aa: ASSPVTGDVGGYT

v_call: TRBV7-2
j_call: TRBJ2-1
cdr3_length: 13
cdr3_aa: ASSLVGTGYDEQF

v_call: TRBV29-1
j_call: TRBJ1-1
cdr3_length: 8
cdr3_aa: SVHRAEAF

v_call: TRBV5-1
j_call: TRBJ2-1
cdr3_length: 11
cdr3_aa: ASSLGVYNEQF

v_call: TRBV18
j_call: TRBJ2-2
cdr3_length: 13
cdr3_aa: ASSPQQEVTGELF

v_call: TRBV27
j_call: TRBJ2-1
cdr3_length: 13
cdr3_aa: ASSLSRPNGDEQF

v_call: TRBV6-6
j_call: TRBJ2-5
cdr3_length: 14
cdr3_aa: ASSYPGGGTQETQY

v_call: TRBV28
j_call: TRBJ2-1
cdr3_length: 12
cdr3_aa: ASSLLALTNEQF

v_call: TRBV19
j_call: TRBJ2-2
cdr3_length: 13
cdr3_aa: ASSIHRQNTGELF

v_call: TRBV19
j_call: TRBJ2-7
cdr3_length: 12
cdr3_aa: ASSPSSQSGEQY

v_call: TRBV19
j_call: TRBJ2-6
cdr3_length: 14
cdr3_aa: ASSRGSSSGANVLT

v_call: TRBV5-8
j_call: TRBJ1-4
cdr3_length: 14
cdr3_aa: ASSFNRDRGYEKLF

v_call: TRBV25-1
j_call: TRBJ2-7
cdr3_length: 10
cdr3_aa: ASSGAYYEQY

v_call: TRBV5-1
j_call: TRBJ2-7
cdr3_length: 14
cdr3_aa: ASSLKERAISYEQY

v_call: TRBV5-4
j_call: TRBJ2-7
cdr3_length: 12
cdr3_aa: ASSLAGTTYEQY